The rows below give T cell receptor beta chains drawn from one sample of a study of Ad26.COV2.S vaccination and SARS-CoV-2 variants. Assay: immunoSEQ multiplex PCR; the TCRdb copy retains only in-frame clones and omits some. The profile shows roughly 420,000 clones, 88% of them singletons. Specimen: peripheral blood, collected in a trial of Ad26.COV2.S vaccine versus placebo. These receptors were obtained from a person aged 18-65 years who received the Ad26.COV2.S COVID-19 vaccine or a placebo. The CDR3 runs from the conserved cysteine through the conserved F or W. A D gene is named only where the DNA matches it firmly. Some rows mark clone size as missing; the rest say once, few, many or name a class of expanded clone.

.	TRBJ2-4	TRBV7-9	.	CASSLVKGPNIQYF	TGTGCCAGCAGCTTAGTAAAGGGTCCGAACATTCAGTACTTC
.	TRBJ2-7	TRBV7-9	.	CAVQRESYEQYF	TGTGCCGTTCAAAGGGAGTCCTACGAGCAGTACTTC
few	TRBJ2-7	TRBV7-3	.	CASSVNGGASYEQYF	TGTGCCAGCAGTGTCAACGGGGGCGCATCCTACGAGCAGTACTTC
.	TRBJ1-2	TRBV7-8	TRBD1	CASSSRTGQGGYTF	TGTGCCAGCAGCTCGAGGACCGGACAGGGAGGCTACACCTTC
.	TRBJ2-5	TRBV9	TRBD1	CASSVNDRGQETQYF	TGTGCCAGCAGCGTAAACGACAGGGGGCAAGAGACCCAGTACTTC
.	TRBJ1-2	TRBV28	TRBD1	CASSVGQGGYGYTF	TGTGCCAGCAGTGTAGGACAGGGAGGCTATGGCTACACCTTC
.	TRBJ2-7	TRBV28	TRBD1	CASSSDRGPYEQYF	TGTGCCAGCAGTTCTGACAGGGGGCCTTACGAGCAGTACTTC
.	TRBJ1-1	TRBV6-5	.	CASILEVQNTEAFF	TGTGCCAGCATCCTCGAGGTCCAGAACACTGAAGCTTTCTTT
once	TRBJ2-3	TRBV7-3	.	CASSLTGDNVGDTQYF	TGTGCCAGCAGCTTAACGGGGGACAACGTGGGGGATACGCAGTATTTT
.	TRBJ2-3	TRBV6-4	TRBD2	CASSSGTSGGATDTQYF	TGTGCCAGCAGTTCCGGGACTAGCGGGGGGGCTACAGATACGCAGTATTTT
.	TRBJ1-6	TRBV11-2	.	CASSLTDSRSPLHF	TGTGCCAGCAGCTTAACAGACTCGCGATCACCCCTCCACTTT
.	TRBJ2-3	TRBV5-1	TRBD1	CASSLERTGIDTQYF	TGCGCCAGCAGCTTGGAACGGACAGGGATAGATACGCAGTATTTT
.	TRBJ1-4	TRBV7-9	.	CASSSPGRQNEKLFF	TGTGCCAGCAGCTCGCCGGGACGGCAGAATGAAAAACTGTTTTTT
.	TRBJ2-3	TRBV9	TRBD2	CASSSKAGATDTQYF	TGTGCCAGCAGCTCGAAAGCGGGGGCCACAGATACGCAGTATTTT
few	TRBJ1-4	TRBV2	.	CASSARQALGNEKLFF	TGTGCCAGCAGTGCCCGACAGGCCCTGGGTAATGAAAAACTGTTTTTT
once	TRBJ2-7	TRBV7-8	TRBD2	CASSLGTSAVYEQYF	TGTGCCAGCAGCTTAGGGACTAGCGCGGTCTACGAGCAGTACTTC
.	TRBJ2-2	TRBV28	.	CASSWPGELFF	TGTGCCAGCAGTTGGCCCGGGGAGCTGTTTTTT
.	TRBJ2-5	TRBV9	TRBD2	CASSPGTSGVGETQYF	TGTGCCAGCAGCCCAGGGACTAGCGGGGTGGGAGAGACCCAGTACTTC
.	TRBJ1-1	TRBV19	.	CASSIHRTTEAFF	TGTGCCAGTAGTATTCATAGGACCACTGAAGCTTTCTTT
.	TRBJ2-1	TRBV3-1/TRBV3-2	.	CASSQAGPNEQFF	TGTGCCAGCAGCCAAGCGGGACCAAATGAGCAGTTCTTC
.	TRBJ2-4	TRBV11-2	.	CASSLDLARPVNIQYF	TGTGCCAGCAGCTTAGATTTAGCCAGGCCTGTGAACATTCAGTACTTC
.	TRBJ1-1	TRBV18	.	CASSTKQGLGGDTEAFF	TGTGCCAGCTCAACCAAGCAAGGGTTGGGGGGCGACACTGAAGCTTTCTTT
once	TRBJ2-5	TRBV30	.	CAWFTGSRETQYF	TGTGCCTGGTTTACAGGGTCCAGAGAGACCCAGTACTTC
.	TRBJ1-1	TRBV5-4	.	CASKAGGETEAFF	TGTGCCAGCAAAGCTGGGGGAGAGACTGAAGCTTTCTTT
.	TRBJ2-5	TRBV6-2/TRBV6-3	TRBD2	CASSYRASGFQETQYF	TGTGCCAGCAGTTACCGGGCTAGCGGGTTCCAAGAGACCCAGTACTTC
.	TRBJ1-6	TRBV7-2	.	CATQTDFYNSPLHF	TGTGCCACCCAGACGGACTTCTATAATTCACCCCTCCACTTT
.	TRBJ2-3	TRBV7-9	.	CASSFLARATDTQYF	TGTGCCAGCAGCTTTTTGGCCAGAGCCACAGATACGCAGTATTTT
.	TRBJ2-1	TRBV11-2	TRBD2	CASSILAGGSSYNEQFF	TGTGCCAGCAGCATATTAGCGGGGGGGAGCTCCTACAATGAGCAGTTCTTC
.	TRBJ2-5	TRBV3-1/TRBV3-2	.	CASSQGLQETQYF	TGTGCCAGCAGCCAAGGCCTACAAGAGACCCAGTACTTC
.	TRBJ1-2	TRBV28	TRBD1	CASSPGQGYYGYTF	TGTGCCAGCAGCCCGGGACAGGGGTACTATGGCTACACCTTC
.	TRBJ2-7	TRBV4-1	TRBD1	CASSLRFGTGFNEQYF	TGCGCCAGCAGCCTGAGGTTCGGGACAGGGTTTAACGAGCAGTACTTC
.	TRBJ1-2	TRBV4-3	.	CASSQELVGELHGYTF	TGCGCCAGCAGCCAAGAGCTTGTCGGGGAACTTCATGGCTACACCTTC
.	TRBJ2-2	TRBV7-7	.	CASSATTVTGELFF	TGTGCCAGCAGCGCAACGACTGTCACCGGGGAGCTGTTTTTT
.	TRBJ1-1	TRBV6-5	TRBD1	CASSSTGGTEAFF	TGTGCCAGCAGTTCGACAGGGGGGACTGAAGCTTTCTTT
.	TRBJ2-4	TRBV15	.	CATSSNDLGVAKNIQYF	TGTGCCACCAGCAGCAACGATTTAGGGGTAGCCAAAAACATTCAGTACTTC
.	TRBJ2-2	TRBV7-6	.	CASSRRGTGELFF	TGTGCCAGCAGTCGTAGAGGCACCGGGGAGCTGTTTTTT
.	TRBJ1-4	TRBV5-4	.	CASSRGDGLEKLFF	TGTGCCAGCAGCCGAGGAGACGGTCTTGAAAAACTGTTTTTT
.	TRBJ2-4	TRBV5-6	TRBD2	CASNSGGNIQYF	TGTGCCAGCAATTCGGGGGGGAACATTCAGTACTTC
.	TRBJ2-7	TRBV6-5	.	CASSPPGPSYEQYF	TGTGCCAGCAGTCCCCCGGGCCCGTCCTACGAGCAGTACTTC
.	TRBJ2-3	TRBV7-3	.	CASSFLDGNTQYF	TGTGCCAGCAGCTTTTTGGATGGAAATACGCAGTATTTT
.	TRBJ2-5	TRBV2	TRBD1	CASSEGSGGIQETQYF	TGTGCCAGCAGTGAAGGTTCAGGGGGCATCCAAGAGACCCAGTACTTC
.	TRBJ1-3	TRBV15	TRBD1	CATSTLGQGTGNTIYF	TGTGCCACCAGCACACTTGGACAGGGTACCGGAAACACCATATATTTT
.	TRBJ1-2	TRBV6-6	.	CASSLGILYNYGYTF	TGTGCCAGCAGTTTAGGGATCCTCTATAACTATGGCTACACCTTC
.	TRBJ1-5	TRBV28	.	CASSLGQSNQPQHF	TGTGCCAGCAGTTTAGGGCAGAGCAATCAGCCCCAGCATTTT
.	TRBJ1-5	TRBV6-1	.	CASSATGTVYSNQPQHF	TGTGCCAGCAGTGCCACCGGGACGGTGTATAGCAATCAGCCCCAGCATTTT